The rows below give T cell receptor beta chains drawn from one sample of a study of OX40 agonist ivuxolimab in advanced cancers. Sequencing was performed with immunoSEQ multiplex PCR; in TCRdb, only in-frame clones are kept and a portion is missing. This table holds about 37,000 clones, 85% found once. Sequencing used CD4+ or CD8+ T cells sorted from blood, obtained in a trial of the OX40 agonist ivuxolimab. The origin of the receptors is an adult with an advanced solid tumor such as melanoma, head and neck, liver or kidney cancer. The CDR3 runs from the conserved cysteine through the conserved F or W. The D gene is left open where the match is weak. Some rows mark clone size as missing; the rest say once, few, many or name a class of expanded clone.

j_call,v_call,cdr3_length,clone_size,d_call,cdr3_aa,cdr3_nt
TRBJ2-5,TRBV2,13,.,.,CASSPDIQETQYF,TGTGCCAGCAGTCCGGACATCCAAGAGACCCAGTACTTC
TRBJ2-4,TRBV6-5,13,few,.,CASSQPPLNIQYF,TGTGCCAGCAGTCAGCCCCCCCTAAACATTCAGTACTTC
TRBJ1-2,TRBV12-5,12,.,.,CASGFGGNLRTF,TGTGCTAGTGGTTTCGGGGGCAACCTTCGCACCTTC
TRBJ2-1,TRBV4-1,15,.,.,CASSQEADSGNEQFF,TGCGCCAGCAGCCAAGAGGCGGACTCTGGAAATGAGCAGTTCTTC
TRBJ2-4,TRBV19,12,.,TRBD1,CASAPDRVIQYF,TGTGCCAGTGCCCCGGACAGGGTCATTCAGTACTTC
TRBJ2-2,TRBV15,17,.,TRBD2,CATSRAGLAVNTGELFF,TGTGCCACCAGCAGAGCAGGGCTAGCGGTTAACACCGGGGAGCTGTTTTTT
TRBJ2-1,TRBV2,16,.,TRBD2,CASSEARTSGGYEQFF,TGTGCCAGCAGTGAAGCGCGGACTAGCGGGGGGTATGAGCAGTTCTTC
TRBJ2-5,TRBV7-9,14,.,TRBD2,CASSSTSVRETRYF,TGTGCCAGCAGCTCCACTAGCGTGAGAGAGACCCGGTACTTC
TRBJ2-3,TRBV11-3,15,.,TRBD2,CASSSGREGLNTQYF,TGTGCCAGCAGCTCGGGGCGGGAGGGCTTGAATACGCAGTATTTT
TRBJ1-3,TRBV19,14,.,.,CASSISDSGNTIYF,TGTGCCAGTAGTATTAGCGACTCTGGAAACACCATATATTTT
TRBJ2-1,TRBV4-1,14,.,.,CASSQAVRDNEQFF,TGCGCCAGCAGCCAAGCGGTCAGGGACAATGAGCAGTTCTTC
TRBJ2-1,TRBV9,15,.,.,CASSVGQATYNEQFF,TGTGCCAGCAGCGTAGGACAGGCCACATACAATGAGCAGTTCTTC
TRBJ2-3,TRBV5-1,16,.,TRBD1,CASRRGTGGQGDTQYF,TGCGCCAGCAGAAGGGGGACAGGGGGCCAAGGAGATACGCAGTATTTT
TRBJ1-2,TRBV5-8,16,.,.,CASSLVGNPTDYGYTF,TGTGCCAGCAGCTTGGTGGGGAACCCAACTGACTATGGCTACACCTTC
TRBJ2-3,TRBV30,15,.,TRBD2,CAWSLSGILTDTQYF,TGTGCCTGGAGTCTTAGCGGGATCCTCACAGATACGCAGTATTTT
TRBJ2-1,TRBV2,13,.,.,CASRDLPGNEQFF,TGTGCCAGCAGGGACCTCCCGGGCAATGAGCAGTTCTTC
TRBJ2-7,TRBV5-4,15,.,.,CASSLVVFGSGEQYF,TGTGCCAGCAGCTTAGTTGTGTTTGGGTCTGGCGAGCAGTACTTC
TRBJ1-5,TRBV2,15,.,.,CASSGSGGGNQPQHF,TGTGCCAGCAGTGGGAGTGGGGGGGGCAATCAGCCCCAGCATTTT
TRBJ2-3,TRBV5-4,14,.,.,CASSERALRDTQYF,TGTGCCAGCAGCGAGCGAGCGCTTAGAGATACGCAGTATTTT
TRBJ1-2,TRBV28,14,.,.,CASSSELVGQGYTF,TGTGCCAGCAGTTCCGAACTTGTGGGGCAAGGCTACACCTTC